Sequencing of this T cell receptor (beta chain) was carried out in a study of cytomegalovirus exposure and HLA in healthy donors (dated by TCRdb to the late 2010s). Study-wide context: An earlier analysis of a few hundred of the donors reported about 280 Gb of sequence data and around 120 million unique TCR beta sequences obtained from around 170 million T cells. About 310 gigabases of sequencing data and tens of millions of unique TCR sequences were included in an early release covering about 700 HLA-typed donors. The genetic ancestry cluster associated with self-reported Caucasian donors included about 81% of the approximately 400 genotyped donors. The study was designed to test whether signatures of past pathogen exposure could be identified by cataloging public T cell receptors. Using immunosequencing, the study profiled T cell repertoires from around 680 subjects and related those repertoires to cytomegalovirus serostatus. Along with the roughly 610-subject first cohort, a separate validation cohort of about 110 different subjects was used. High-throughput TCR immunosequencing, statistical association of individual TCRs with disease status, and machine learning were combined to predict cytomegalovirus infection status. A later analysis re-analyzed previously published TCR beta repertoires from several hundred donors and added high-resolution HLA genotyping to study TCR occurrence patterns. Rather than drawing on any new phenotypic data, the later analysis identified candidate immune exposures from TCR beta sequences and the way those sequences occurred across donors. An earlier analysis of around 540 of the donors applied high-throughput TCR beta sequencing to assess whether each TCR beta V gene segment acted as functional or pseudogenic. Donor age, sex, ethnicity and CMV serostatus were compiled alongside the repertoire data. A later genetic analysis took genome-wide SNP genotypes for about 55% of the 666 donors and used that subset as a discovery cohort. Every discovery cohort repertoire had been produced on one sequencing platform. Both class I and class II loci were covered by HLA typing, at four-digit resolution. The number of donors typed differed by locus, with about 629-630 for A, B, C, DRB1 and DQB1, roughly 520 for DQA1, over 600 for DPA1, and around 430 for DPB1. Four to six DR-DQ haplotypes were handled as single units for association and clustering, since linkage in the cohort was strong. On average, around 200,000 unique TCR beta nucleotide sequences were sequenced per donor among fewer than 500 genotyped donors of the cohort, with roughly 18% of those sequences being non-productive. Overall results and qualifications from the work: When HLA alleles, especially DR and DQ, strongly co-occurred, TCR associations were difficult to assign to individual alleles. According to a later analysis, most CMV-associated TCR beta chains appeared to be HLA-restricted, and the HLA associations seemed to be driven largely by CMV exposure. A later analysis found that HLA-associated TCR beta chains were more clonally expanded and had lower generation probabilities than equally common non-associated chains. In a later genetic analysis, a missense DCLRE1C variant was associated with V-gene and J-gene trimming of TCR beta chains, and the association was replicated in an independent cohort. At a false discovery rate of 0.05, a later analysis linked 16,000 or so TCR beta sequences to specific HLA alleles. About 15 rarely observed V segments, including chromosome 9 orphons, were excluded from the earlier analysis of some 590 of the donors because counts were too low. In vitro tests confirmed that three of the cytomegalovirus-associated TCR beta chains recognize cytomegalovirus antigens. Linkage disequilibrium might explain the correlated functional status among segregating V segments, but an unknown experimental factor could not be ruled out. An earlier analysis of 450 to 750 of the donors showed that most TCR beta V segments appeared in productive rearrangements either about 87% or about 30% of the time, which broadly matched IMGT annotations. Several of the top co-occurrence clusters appeared to be linked to parvovirus B19, influenza, CMV and Epstein-Barr virus, according to a later analysis. The authors suggested that the approach could potentially be generalized to other disease states and immunological phenotypes. The study gave a list of some 150 TCR beta chains associated with cytomegalovirus. Most TCR sequences were seen in very few donors, while some public TCRs were found in many individuals. Immune exposure information for the cohort was limited to CMV serostatus. A further reported finding was that TCR beta sequences accurately predicted the HLA-A and HLA-B alleles for most subjects in the first cohort. Because HLA typing was unavailable for some donors at each locus, only the typed subset was used in association tests. Some IMGT-functional V segments, including TRBV6-2 and TRBV6-3, could not be told apart with the 87-base-pair reads, so those segments were excluded. The classifier was reported to diagnose cytomegalovirus status with high specificity and sensitivity in both the original cohort and the validation cohort. A later analysis found that TCR association rates varied across HLA loci, with DRB1 alleles showing the most associated TCRs and HLA-C alleles the fewest. A group of highly shared sequence variants was considered likely to be a technical artifact of the sequencing pipeline. In a later genetic analysis, fewer N-insertions in productive TCRs were reported among donors in an Asian-associated ancestry cluster than the roughly 700-donor mean. The presence/absence analyses assumed that sequencing depth was roughly uniform across donors, and that assumption may not be true. Only TCR beta chains were sequenced in this cohort, and the absence of alpha or paired-chain data limited detectable features.

The receptor library was made with the immunoSEQ multiplex PCR assay. A mixture of 60 forward primers for TCR Vbeta segments and 13 reverse primers for TCR Jbeta segments was used in the multiplex PCR. The CDR3 region of rearranged TCR beta genes was amplified from genomic DNA by a multiplex PCR assay. On the Illumina HiSeq System, the amplified TCR beta libraries were sequenced as 87-base-pair reads. In the original analysis: In a later analysis, around 80 million unique TCR beta chains were counted across the roughly 670 repertoires, and some 10 million of these chains were shared by at least two donors. A nearest-neighbor algorithm error-corrected the raw reads and collapsed the reads into unique sequences, merging closely related sequences to remove PCR and sequencing errors. CDR3 sequences were aligned to IMGT reference sequences to assign V, D and J gene segments. For a sequence to be retained, a match of at least six nucleotides to both a V gene segment and a J gene segment was required. Rearrangements were called productive when the CDR3 lacked stop codons and stayed in frame with V and J; all others were non-productive. Following IMGT convention, CDR3 was defined as the stretch from the second conserved V-encoded cysteine up to the conserved J-encoded phenylalanine. In an earlier analysis of just under 600 of the donors, sequences lacking an unambiguous match to a single V gene segment were excluded. An earlier analysis of 500 to 700 of the donors classified V segments as functional when productive rearrangements were above 56.7% and as segregating when the standard deviation between donors was above 5%. A statistical classification framework was built to diagnose cytomegalovirus status from the catalog of TCR beta chain sequences. A later analysis assigned V and J genes by comparing TCR nucleotide sequences with IMGT/GENE-DB human TR gene sequences. A later analysis assigned CDR3 sequences and most-parsimonious VDJ recombination scenarios with the TCRdist pipeline. In a later analysis, every TCR beta chain was defined by the combination of its CDR3 amino acid sequence and its V-gene family, and reads without a unique V-gene family were dropped. A later analysis removed over 500 highly shared, low-generation-probability nucleotide sequences to deal with suspected cross-contamination and a sequencing artifact. In a later analysis, a clonal expansion index was calculated for each public chain from normalized within-repertoire ranks of inferred template counts. A later analysis computed generation probabilities with a VDJ recombination model fitted to out-of-frame rearrangements, and checked the results against IGoR. In a later analysis, TCR-TCR, TCR-HLA and TCR-CMV co-occurrence was scored with hypergeometric tests, and a repertoire-size bias correction was applied to TCR pairs. To estimate false discovery rates, a later analysis permuted the HLA or CMV assignments 20 times. In a later analysis, co-occurring TCRs were grouped with DBSCAN, and TCRdist sequence similarity was added when clustering was performed within HLA-allele-positive subsets. Repertoires with fewer than 30,000 or more than 120,000 public chains were left out of co-occurrence clustering, as were five repertoires with anomalous nucleotide sharing. TCRdb provides this immuneACCESS table in a form limited to in-frame rearrangements. Some clones are lacking; in checked studies, under half of them reflect an unresolved V gene, and why the rest are absent is not known. Clonal size and the V and J genes are those of that table, whereas D and trimming came from the DNA. The sample has around 70,000 clones on record. The ten most abundant clones make up 4.5% to 6% of the sample.

Points on this clone: Its cognate antigen has yet to be identified.

The CDR3 sequence holds 12 residues, the cysteine and phenylalanine included. Just the 36-base CDR3 DNA is kept, in frame starting at base 1. Trimming at the junction amounts to 4 bases on V and 14 bases on J, and the germline ends lie 17 bases apart. From a lookup of the germline V gene, CDR1 and CDR2 are SGHVS and FQNEAQ. The cohort consisted of 666 healthy bone marrow donors. At the time of sampling, all cohort members were nominally healthy, though unrecorded immune exposures were likely present. The donor was CMV seronegative and was included in the group of approximately 350 seronegative cohort members. A peripheral blood sample was provided by each donor, and peripheral blood mononuclear cells were used for TCR beta sequencing. The Qiagen DNeasy Blood Extraction Kit was used to extract genomic DNA from the blood cell samples.

Sequenced material: PBMCs. The sequence links TRBV7-8 to TRBJ1-2, and the D gene may be TRBD1, 6 bases matching. This receptor was identified in a man aged 40-49 years in good health and CMV-seronegative. CDR3 sequence: CASSSDSLPRTF. Here is the DNA: TGTGCCAGCAGCTCGGACAGCCTCCCAAGGACCTTC.